The clone carrying this T cell receptor beta chain showed up just once. V was pared by 2 bases and J by 5 bases, with 9 bases between. CDR1 and CDR2 (germline): MNHEY, SVGAGI. The CDR3 runs 13 residues. This sample stems from a study of blood T cell repertoires in COVID-19. Sequencing used immunoSEQ multiplex PCR; TCRdb keeps in-frame clones, though not all of them. The sample has approximately 330,000 clones; about nine tenths are singletons. The recovered donors of Cohort 3 showed two negative PCRs, clearance, or symptom resolution. The sample taken for sequencing was PBMCs or T cells enriched from blood (not recorded which). The rearrangement uses TRBV6-5 and TRBJ1-1; TRBD1 is a possible D gene (5 bases). The origin of this receptor is a woman aged 30 to 39 who had recovered from COVID-19. CDR3 protein: CASSYRGETEAFF. For the CDR3, the DNA is TGTGCCAGCAGTTACAGGGGCGAGACTGAAGCTTTCTTT.